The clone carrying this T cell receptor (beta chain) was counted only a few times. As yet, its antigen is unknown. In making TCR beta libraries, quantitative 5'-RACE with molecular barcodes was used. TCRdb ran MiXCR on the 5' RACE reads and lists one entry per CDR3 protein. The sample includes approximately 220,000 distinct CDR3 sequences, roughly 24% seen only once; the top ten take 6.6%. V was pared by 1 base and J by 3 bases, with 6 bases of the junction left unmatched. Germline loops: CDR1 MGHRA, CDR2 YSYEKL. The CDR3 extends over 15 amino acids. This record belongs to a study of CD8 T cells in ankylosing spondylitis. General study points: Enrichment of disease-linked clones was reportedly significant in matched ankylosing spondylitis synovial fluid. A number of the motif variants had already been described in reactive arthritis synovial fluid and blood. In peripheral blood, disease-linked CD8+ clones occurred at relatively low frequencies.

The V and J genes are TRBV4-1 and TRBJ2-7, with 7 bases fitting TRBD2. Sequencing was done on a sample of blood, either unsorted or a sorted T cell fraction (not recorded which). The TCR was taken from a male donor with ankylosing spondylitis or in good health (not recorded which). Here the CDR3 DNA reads TGCGCCAGCAGCCAAGCCAGCGGGAACCTCTACGAGCAGTACTTC. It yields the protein CASSQASGNLYEQYF.